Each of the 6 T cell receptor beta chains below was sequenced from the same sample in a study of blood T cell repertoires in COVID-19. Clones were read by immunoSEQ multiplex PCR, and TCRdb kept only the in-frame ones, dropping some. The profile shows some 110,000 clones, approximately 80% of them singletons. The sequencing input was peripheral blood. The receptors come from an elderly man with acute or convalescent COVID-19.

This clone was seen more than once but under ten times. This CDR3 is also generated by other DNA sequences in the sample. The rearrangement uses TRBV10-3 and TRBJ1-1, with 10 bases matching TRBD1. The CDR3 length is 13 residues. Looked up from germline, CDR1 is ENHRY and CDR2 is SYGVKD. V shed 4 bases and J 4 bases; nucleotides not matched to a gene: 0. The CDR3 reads CAISGTGGTEAFF. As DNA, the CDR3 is TGTGCCATCAGTGGGACAGGGGGCACTGAAGCTTTCTTT.

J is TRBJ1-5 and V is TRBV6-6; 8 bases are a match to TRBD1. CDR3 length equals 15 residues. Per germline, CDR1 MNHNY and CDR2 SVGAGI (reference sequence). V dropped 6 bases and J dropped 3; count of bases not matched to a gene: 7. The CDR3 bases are TGTGCCAGCAGGGAGCGGACAGGGAACAATCAGCCCCAGCATTTT. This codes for CASRERTGNNQPQHF.

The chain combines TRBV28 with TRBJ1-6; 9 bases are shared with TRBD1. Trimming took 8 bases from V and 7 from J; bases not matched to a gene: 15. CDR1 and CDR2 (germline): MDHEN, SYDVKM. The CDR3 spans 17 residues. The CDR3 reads CASFTYRGRSGNSPLHF. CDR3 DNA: TGTGCCAGCTTCACGTACAGGGGGCGTAGTGGAAATTCACCCCTCCACTTT.

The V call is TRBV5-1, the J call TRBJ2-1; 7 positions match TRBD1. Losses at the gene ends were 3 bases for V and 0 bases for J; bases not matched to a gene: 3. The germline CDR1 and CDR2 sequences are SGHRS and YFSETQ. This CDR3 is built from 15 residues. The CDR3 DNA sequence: TGCGCCAGCAGCTCTACAGGGGCCTCCTACAATGAGCAGTTCTTC. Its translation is CASSSTGASYNEQFF.

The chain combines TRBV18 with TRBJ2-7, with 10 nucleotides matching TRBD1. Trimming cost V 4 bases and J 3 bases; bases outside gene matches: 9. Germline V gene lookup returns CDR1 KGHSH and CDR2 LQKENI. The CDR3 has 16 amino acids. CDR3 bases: TGTGCCAGCTCACACTCAAATGGACAGGGGGTCTACGAGCAGTACTTC. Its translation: CASSHSNGQGVYEQYF.

This CDR3 is CASSLDGQGHEKLFF. The CDR3 DNA is TGTGCCAGCTCACTGGATGGACAGGGACATGAAAAACTGTTTTTT. The chain employs TRBV18 and TRBJ1-4; 8 bases fit TRBD1. J gave up 6 bases and V 4 bases, and 7 bases lay outside the gene matches. The CDR3 is 15 residues long. Germline CDR1 reads KGHSH; CDR2 reads LQKENI.